What follows is one TCR beta chain and its context. The data were produced by immunoSEQ multiplex PCR, yet TCRdb's version contains in-frame clones alone and is incomplete. The table has 110,000 or so clones, 83% seen once. These data belong to a study of control samples from healthy donors and cancer patients. Germline CDR1 is LGHDT and CDR2 is YNNKEL (reference sequence). The J segment lost 6 bases and the V segment lost 1 base, leaving 6 bases of the junction unmatched. The CDR3 has 17 amino acids. Sequenced input: blood. V is TRBV3-1 (or the pseudogene TRBV3-2) and J is TRBJ2-2; 12 bases match TRBD2. The source of this sequence is a woman aged 45 to 65 in good health. CDR3 loop: CASSQVPSGGAPGELFF. CDR3 DNA: TGTGCCAGCAGCCAAGTGCCTAGCGGGGGGGCCCCCGGGGAGCTGTTTTTT.